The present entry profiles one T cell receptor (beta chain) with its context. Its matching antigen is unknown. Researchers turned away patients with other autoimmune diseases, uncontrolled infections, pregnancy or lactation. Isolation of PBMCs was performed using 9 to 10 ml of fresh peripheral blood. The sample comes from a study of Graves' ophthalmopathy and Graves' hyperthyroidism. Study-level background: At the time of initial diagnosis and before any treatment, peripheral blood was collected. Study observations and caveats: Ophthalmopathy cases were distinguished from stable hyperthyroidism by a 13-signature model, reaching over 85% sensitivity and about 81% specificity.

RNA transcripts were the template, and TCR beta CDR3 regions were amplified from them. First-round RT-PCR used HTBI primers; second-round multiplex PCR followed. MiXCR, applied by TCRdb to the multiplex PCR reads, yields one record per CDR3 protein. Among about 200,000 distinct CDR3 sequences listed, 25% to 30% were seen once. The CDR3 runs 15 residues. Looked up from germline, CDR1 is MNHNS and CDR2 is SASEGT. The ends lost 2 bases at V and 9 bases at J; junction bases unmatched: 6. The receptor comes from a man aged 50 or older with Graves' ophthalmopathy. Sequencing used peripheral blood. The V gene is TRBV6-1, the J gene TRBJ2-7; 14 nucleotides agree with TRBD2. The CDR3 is CASSEPGLAGELQYF. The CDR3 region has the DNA TGTGCCAGCAGTGAACCGGGACTAGCGGGAGAGTTGCAGTACTTC.